The text below deals with one TCR beta chain. What it binds is unknown. The data are from a study of monozygotic twins with inflammatory bowel disease. There are 15 residues in the CDR3. CDR1 and CDR2 (germline): SGHRS, YFSETQ. Points from the study as a whole: Discordant twins showed the same repertoire similarity as concordant twins, possibly from limited power.

For every TCR library, roughly 3.5 ug of total RNA was used. TCRdb re-called the 5' RACE reads and gives one entry per CDR3 protein, without DNA. This sample's table reports some 450,000 distinct CDR3 sequences. The sequencing sample was made of blood. The chain carries TRBV5-1 and TRBJ1-4. This TCR was sampled from a human donor with ulcerative colitis or Crohn's disease, or a healthy co-twin of an affected twin (not recorded which). CDR3 sequence: CASSLGAATNEKLFF.